These T cell receptor beta chains were read from a single sample in a study of PD-1 blockade in classical Hodgkin lymphoma. Some clones are missing from TCRdb's copy, which holds only in-frame ones; the method was immunoSEQ multiplex PCR. The sample holds approximately 84,000 clones, 83% seen once. This specimen was peripheral blood mononuclear cells (PBMCs), taken before the fourth cycle of nivolumab. These TCRs come from a human donor with classical Hodgkin lymphoma. Each CDR3 is given with its conserved first and last residue. A D gene is named only where the DNA matches it firmly. Clone size, where shown, is once, few, many, or a class for clones that have expanded.

. | TRBJ1-2 | once | TRBV7-2 | TGTGCCAGCAGCGACAGCACCTACTATGGCTACACCTTC | CASSDSTYYGYTF
TRBD2 | TRBJ2-1 | . | TRBV10-3 | TGTGCCATCAGTCTATTACTAGCGGGAAACAATGAGCAGTTCTTC | CAISLLLAGNNEQFF
. | TRBJ2-1 | . | TRBV5-4 | TGTGCCAGCAGCTTGGGGACTGGGTCCTACAATGAGCAGTTCTTC | CASSLGTGSYNEQFF
TRBD2 | TRBJ2-1 | . | TRBV5-4 | TGTGCCAGCAGTTTCCAGCGGGAGTCGGATGAGCAGTTCTTC | CASSFQRESDEQFF
TRBD1 | TRBJ2-1 | . | TRBV6-1 | TGTGCCAGCAGTGAAGCCGTTGACAGGGACAATGAGCAGTTCTTC | CASSEAVDRDNEQFF
TRBD1 | TRBJ2-3 | . | TRBV5-5 | TGTGCCAGCAGCCCCGCCGGGACAGGGGGCCAAGATACGCAGTATTTT | CASSPAGTGGQDTQYF
TRBD1 | TRBJ2-7 | few | TRBV4-1 | TGCGCCAGCAGCCGAGGGACAGCAGCCTACGAGCAGTACTTC | CASSRGTAAYEQYF
TRBD2 | TRBJ2-7 | . | TRBV7-8 | TGTGCCAGCAGACGAGGACTAGCGGGAGAGGCGGGAGAGCAGTACTTC | CASRRGLAGEAGEQYF
TRBD2 | TRBJ2-2 | . | TRBV19 | TGTGCCAGTAGTACCGGACTAGCGGGGAACACCGGGGAGCTGTTTTTT | CASSTGLAGNTGELFF
. | TRBJ2-7 | . | TRBV19 | TGTGCCAGTAGTATCGCCTTTGGCGAGCAGTACTTC | CASSIAFGEQYF
TRBD2 | TRBJ2-1 | . | TRBV10-3 | TGTGCCTCCAGGACTAGCGGGAGTGATGAGCAGTTCTTC | CASRTSGSDEQFF
. | TRBJ2-7 | . | TRBV5-1 | TGCGCCAGCAGCTTGGCCCTACTAAGTGACGCCGAGCAGTACTTC | CASSLALLSDAEQYF
TRBD2 | TRBJ2-3 | . | TRBV6-4 | TGTGCCAGCAGTGCCGCCGGACTAGCTTACACAGATACGCAGTATTTT | CASSAAGLAYTDTQYF
TRBD1 | TRBJ2-1 | . | TRBV27 | TGTGCCAGCAGTGCGAGACAGGGGAGCCATGAGCAGTTCTTC | CASSARQGSHEQFF
. | TRBJ1-3 | . | TRBV9 | TGTGCCAGCAGTAGTAGGGTGGGGGGCGCCGCTGGAAACACCATATATTTT | CASSSRVGGAAGNTIYF
TRBD2 | TRBJ2-7 | . | TRBV4-2 | TGTGCCAGCAGCCACCACCTTGGGACTAGCGGAAACTCCTACGAGCAGTACTTC | CASSHHLGTSGNSYEQYF
TRBD1 | TRBJ2-7 | . | TRBV10-3 | TGTGCCATCAGCGGACAGGGTGGCGGCTACGAGCAGTACTTC | CAISGQGGGYEQYF
. | TRBJ1-2 | . | TRBV5-5 | TGTGCCAGCAGCTTCCGATCTGAGTTGGGCTATGGCTACACCTTC | CASSFRSELGYGYTF
. | TRBJ2-1 | . | TRBV6-6 | TGTGCCAGCAGCAGGGAGAGCTCCTACAATGAGCAGTTCTTC | CASSRESSYNEQFF
TRBD1 | TRBJ2-1 | . | TRBV5-1 | TGCGCCAGCAGCTTGGGACAGGGGGCGATGCAGTTCTTC | CASSLGQGAMQFF
. | TRBJ1-5 | . | TRBV6-5 | TGTGCCAGCAGCCCGGGGGGGCCCTGGGAGCCCCAGCATTTT | CASSPGGPWEPQHF
. | TRBJ2-3 | . | TRBV4-2 | TGTGCCAGCAGCCATAGTCCCAGGGATACGCAGTATTTT | CASSHSPRDTQYF
. | TRBJ2-1 | . | TRBV5-6 | TGTGCCAGCAGCTTAGTCAGGGTCTACAATGAGCAGTTCTTC | CASSLVRVYNEQFF
. | TRBJ2-1 | . | TRBV30 | TGTGCCTGGAGTGTGGGCGGTCGGCCTTCCAATGAGCAGTTCTTC | CAWSVGGRPSNEQFF
TRBD1 | TRBJ1-1 | . | TRBV18 | TGTGCCAGCTCACCCCCACAGGGGTTAGGGGTTGAAGCTTTCTTT | CASSPPQGLGVEAFF
TRBD1 | TRBJ2-7 | . | TRBV11-2 | TGTGCCAGCAGCTTAGATTTTGGACAGGGCTCCTACGAGCAGTACTTC | CASSLDFGQGSYEQYF
. | TRBJ2-7 | . | TRBV10-1 | TGCGCCAGCAGTGAGCCCGGGGTTCCAGGGTTTCGCGAGCAGTACTTC | CASSEPGVPGFREQYF
. | TRBJ2-3 | . | TRBV5-1 | TGCGCCAGCAGCTGGGGGGCAGGGAGGACAGATACGCAGTATTTT | CASSWGAGRTDTQYF
. | TRBJ2-1 | . | TRBV6-5 | TGTGCCACCAAGAAACCTTACAATGAGCAGTTCTTC | CATKKPYNEQFF
. | TRBJ2-3 | . | TRBV5-1 | TGCGCCAGCAGCTTGGGGACCGTAAATACGCAGTATTTT | CASSLGTVNTQYF
. | TRBJ2-1 | . | TRBV28 | TGTGCCAGCAGTCAAGCAGGGTCTGAGCAGTTCTTC | CASSQAGSEQFF
. | TRBJ2-2 | . | TRBV7-3 | TGTGCCAGCAGCCTCGGGACCCTGAACACCGGGGAGCTGTTTTTT | CASSLGTLNTGELFF
TRBD2 | TRBJ2-1 | . | TRBV7-8 | TGTGCCAGCAGCCCGAGACTAGCCAATGAGCAGTTCTTC | CASSPRLANEQFF
. | TRBJ2-5 | . | TRBV19 | TGTGCCAGTAGGAAACAGGGTACCGAGACCCAGTACTTC | CASRKQGTETQYF
. | TRBJ2-3 | . | TRBV5-1 | TGCGCCAGCGCGGAGGGCTTGTTTAGCACAGATACGCAGTATTTT | CASAEGLFSTDTQYF
TRBD1 | TRBJ1-4 | . | TRBV7-6 | TGTGCCAGCAGCGCGTACAGGGGGCTTGATGAAAAACTGTTTTTT | CASSAYRGLDEKLFF
TRBD2 | TRBJ2-7 | . | TRBV11-2 | TGTGCCAGCAGCTTACTAGCGGGAGTAGGTATCTACGAGCAGTACTTC | CASSLLAGVGIYEQYF
. | TRBJ1-1 | . | TRBV4-2 | TGTGCCAGCAGCCAAGACTGGGGGACTGAAGCTTTCTTT | CASSQDWGTEAFF
TRBD2 | TRBJ2-7 | many | TRBV10-3 | TGTGCCATCAGTGAGTCGACTAGCGAAGAGCAGTACTTC | CAISESTSEEQYF